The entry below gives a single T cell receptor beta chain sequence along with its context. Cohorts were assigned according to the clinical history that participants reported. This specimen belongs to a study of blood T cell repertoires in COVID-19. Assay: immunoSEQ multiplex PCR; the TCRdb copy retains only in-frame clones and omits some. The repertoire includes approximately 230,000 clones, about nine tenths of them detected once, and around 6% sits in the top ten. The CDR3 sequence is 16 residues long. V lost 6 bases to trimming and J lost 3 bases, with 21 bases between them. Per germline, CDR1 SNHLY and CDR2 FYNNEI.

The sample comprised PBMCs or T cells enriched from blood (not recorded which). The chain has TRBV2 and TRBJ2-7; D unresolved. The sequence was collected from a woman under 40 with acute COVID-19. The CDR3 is CASRERVSRVSYEQYF. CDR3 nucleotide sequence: TGTGCCAGCAGAGAGCGTGTCTCACGGGTTAGCTACGAGCAGTACTTC. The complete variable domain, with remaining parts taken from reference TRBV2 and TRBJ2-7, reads EPEVTQTPSHQVTQMGQEVILRCVPISNHLYFYWYRQILGQKVEFLVSFYNNEISEKSEIFDDQFSVERPDGSNFTLKIRSTKLEDSAMYFCASRERVSRVSYEQYFGPGTRLTVT.